These T cell receptor beta chains were read from a single sample in a study of blood T cell repertoires in COVID-19. The data were produced by immunoSEQ multiplex PCR, yet TCRdb's version contains in-frame clones alone and is incomplete. Of 380,000 or so clones in the sample, 88% were seen once. Sequenced: PBMCs or T cells enriched from blood (not recorded which). The receptors were gathered from a woman aged 40 to 50 with acute COVID-19. CDR3s include the opening cysteine and the closing phenylalanine or tryptophan. Each record gives: D gene, J gene, clone size, V gene, CDR3 DNA, CDR3 protein. The D gene is left open where the match is weak. Clone size is not always given. Where it is, it says once, few, many or a class for expanded clones.

TRBD1 TRBJ2-1 once TRBV9 TGTGCCAGCAGCGTAGCTCAGGGGGAATATGAGCAGTTCTTC CASSVAQGEYEQFF
TRBD2 TRBJ2-2 . TRBV2 TGTGCCAGCAGTGAACTTGCGGGGGGTGGCACCGGGGAGCTGTTTTTT CASSELAGGGTGELFF
. TRBJ1-1 . TRBV15 TGTGCCACCAGCAGGGGTCCTAGGATTTCGAACACTGAAGCTTTCTTT CATSRGPRISNTEAFF
TRBD2 TRBJ2-3 . TRBV3-1/TRBV3-2 TGTGCCAGCAGCCAGATTGGGACTAGCGGGGGGGATACGCAGTATTTT CASSQIGTSGGDTQYF
TRBD1 TRBJ1-4 . TRBV7-9 TGTGCCAGCAGCCAGGACAGGGAAGATAATGAAAAACTGTTTTTT CASSQDREDNEKLFF
. TRBJ2-2 . TRBV5-6 TGTGCCAGCAGCCAGGGGACCGGGGAGCTGTTTTTT CASSQGTGELFF
TRBD2 TRBJ2-2 . TRBV9 TGTGCCAGCAGCGCCACGAGCGGGGGAAACACCGGGGAGCTGTTTTTT CASSATSGGNTGELFF
. TRBJ2-7 . TRBV20-1 TGCAGTGCTCACAGGGTGGACGAGCAGTACTTC CSAHRVDEQYF
. TRBJ1-1 . TRBV19 TGTGCCAGTAGTATAGACAGGGGAAACACTGAAGCTTTCTTT CASSIDRGNTEAFF
TRBD1 TRBJ1-2 . TRBV6-6 TGTGCCAGCAGTTACTCTCCCACAGGGGGCAACTATGGCTACACCTTC CASSYSPTGGNYGYTF
TRBD1 TRBJ2-4 . TRBV19 TGTGCCAGTAGCCCAAGGGGGACAGGGGCCCAAAACATTCAGTACTTC CASSPRGTGAQNIQYF
. TRBJ2-5 once TRBV7-9 TGTGCCAGCAGCTTGGCCCGTGATTACGAGACCCAGTACTTC CASSLARDYETQYF
. TRBJ2-2 . TRBV9 TGTGCCAGCAGCCCCCTCGGTGCGTTCAATTCCGGGGAGCTGTTTTTT CASSPLGAFNSGELFF
. TRBJ1-3 . TRBV19 TGTGCCAGTAGAGCGGGTACTGGAAACACCATATATTTT CASRAGTGNTIYF
TRBD2 TRBJ2-7 . TRBV6-5 TGTGCCAGCAGTCCGGGACTAGCGGCTATAGAGCAGTACTTC CASSPGLAAIEQYF
. TRBJ1-6 . TRBV19 TGTGCCAGTAGTATTAAAGAAGCCGGGAATTCACCCCTCCACTTT CASSIKEAGNSPLHF
TRBD1 TRBJ2-4 . TRBV30 TGTGCCTGGGGGGGACAGGCCCTAGCCAAAAACATTCAGTACTTC CAWGGQALAKNIQYF
. TRBJ2-2 once TRBV15 TGTGCCACCAGCAGAGATTACAGTCCGGCCCTCGGGGAGCTGTTTTTT CATSRDYSPALGELFF
. TRBJ2-7 . TRBV19 TGTGCCAGTAGTCCCCAATCGGTACCGACCTACGAGCAGTACTTC CASSPQSVPTYEQYF
TRBD2 TRBJ2-3 . TRBV6-6 TGTGCCAGCAGTCTGGAGGCGGGGGGCAGTTTTACAGATACGCAGTATTTT CASSLEAGGSFTDTQYF
. TRBJ1-1 many TRBV6-1 TGTGCCAGCAGTGAATTGGGCAGGGAAGCTTTCTTT CASSELGREAFF
. TRBJ2-2 once TRBV9 TGTGCCAGCAGTCTGAACACCGGGGAGCTGTTTTTT CASSLNTGELFF
TRBD1 TRBJ1-1 once TRBV29-1 TGCAGCGTCCGCAGGGGGCGATCGTTCACTGAAGCTTTCTTT CSVRRGRSFTEAFF
TRBD2 TRBJ2-2 few TRBV27 TGTGCCAGCAGTCCGGGCGGGAGCGGCCTGGCCGGGGAGCTGTTTTTT CASSPGGSGLAGELFF
. TRBJ1-2 . TRBV5-6 TGTGCCAGCAGCCCAGAGGGAGAATTCTATGGCTACACCTTC CASSPEGEFYGYTF
. TRBJ2-3 . TRBV7-8 TGTGCCAGCAGCTTAGATGGGCGCACAGATACGCAGTATTTT CASSLDGRTDTQYF
. TRBJ1-1 . TRBV24-1 TGTGCCACCAGTGATTCCCTCGGGACTGAAGCTTTCTTT CATSDSLGTEAFF
. TRBJ1-2 . TRBV18 TGTGCCAGCTCACCATCAGGACAGACTAACTATGGCTACACCTTC CASSPSGQTNYGYTF
. TRBJ1-5 . TRBV6-2/TRBV6-3 TGTGCCAGCAGTTACACAACCCAGCCCCAGCATTTT CASSYTTQPQHF
. TRBJ1-1 . TRBV29-1 TGCAGCGCCAACGGAGACAGCTCTGAAGCTTTCTTT CSANGDSSEAFF